The 6 T cell receptor beta chains listed next were all sequenced from one sample in a study of beta chain features in type 1 diabetes. Study-level results: TCRB CDR3s from Type 1 diabetes patients were moderately but significantly shorter in all four CD4+ subsets.

Of the isolated RNA, all was reverse transcribed, and so the sequenced material was expressed TCRB transcripts. Profiling relied on immunoSEQ multiplex PCR, and the TCRdb table lists in-frame clones only, not all of them. This table has roughly 100,000 clones, roughly 28% appearing once. For these receptors, no antigen is known. Sequencing was carried out using central memory CD4+ T cells from blood. These receptors were obtained from a woman aged 18-29 years with type 1 diabetes.

This chain joins TRBV18 and TRBJ2-7; perhaps TRBD1 as D (6 bases). V was clipped by 4 bases and J by 7 bases, with 20 bases between them. The CDR3 spans 15 residues. Germline V CDR1 and CDR2: KGHSH, LQKENI. The CDR3 region has the DNA TGTGCCAGCTCACTTCTTTCGGACAGCCGGAGGGAGCAGTACTTC. Protein product: CASSLLSDSRREQYF.

This clone was seen more than once but under ten times. This sequence joins TRBV10-3 and TRBJ2-1; TRBD2 agrees at 10 bases. The junction had 7 bases not matched to a gene; V was cut back by 2 bases and J by 6 bases. The germline CDR1 and CDR2 sequences are ENHRY and SYGVKD. The CDR3 runs to 16 residues. The CDR3 region is CAISEGASGGSNEQFF. The CDR3, as DNA: TGTGCCATCAGTGAGGGGGCTAGCGGGGGATCCAATGAGCAGTTCTTC.

This clone showed up just a few times. V gene TRBV28 combines with J gene TRBJ2-7; TRBD2 might be the D (6 bases). The CDR3 runs to 12 residues. Germline V CDR1 and CDR2: MDHEN, SYDVKM. V gave up 8 bases and J gave up 3 bases, with 11 bases separating them. In DNA form, the CDR3 reads TGTGCCAGCGGCCTAGCGAGCTACGAGCAGTACTTC. Translating it yields CASGLASYEQYF.

V gene TRBV10-3 combines with J gene TRBJ1-1; TRBD1 aligns across 8 bases. The germline V gene encodes CDR1 ENHRY and CDR2 SYGVKD. Losses at the gene ends were 6 bases for V and 4 bases for J; bases not matched to a gene: 7. The CDR3 is made up of 14 amino acids. CDR3 nucleotide sequence: TGTGCCATCAGAGCTGGACAGGGCGGCACTGAAGCTTTCTTT. This gives the protein CAIRAGQGGTEAFF.

This clone has more than one count but fewer than ten. The rearrangement uses TRBV5-1 and TRBJ1-2, with 7 bases that match TRBD1. The CDR3 extends over 13 amino acids. Unmatched junction bases numbered 8, after V lost 4 bases and J lost 8 bases. Germline lookup yields CDR1 SGHRS and CDR2 YFSETQ. The CDR3 reads CASSGTTGSGYTF. CDR3 nucleotide sequence: TGCGCCAGCAGCGGGACGACAGGGTCGGGCTACACCTTC.

V and J are TRBV7-3 and TRBJ2-1; D gene ambiguous. The V end was cut by 2 bases, the J end by 8 bases, with 10 bases between. Germline assignment: CDR1 SGHTA and CDR2 FQGTGA. This CDR3 spans 13 amino acids. In DNA, the CDR3 is TGTGCCAGCAGCTTAGGCTCCGCAGATGAGCAGTTCTTC. Protein: CASSLGSADEQFF.